Listed below are T cell receptor beta chains from one sample, sequenced in a study of cytotoxic CD8 clonotypes in ibrutinib-treated CLL. Method: immunoSEQ multiplex PCR; TCRdb's copy keeps in-frame clones and lacks some. This sample has tens of thousands of clones; almost 70% occur once, and the top ten carry roughly 13%. Sequences were derived from PBMCs, sampled after 12 months of ibrutinib treatment. Receptors originate from a human donor with chronic lymphocytic leukemia. The CDR3 runs from the conserved cysteine through the conserved F or W. A D gene is named only where the DNA matches it firmly. Size tells how often a clone was seen (once, few, many) or the class of an expanded clone, and some rows leave it out.

D: TRBD2; V: TRBV5-1; J: TRBJ2-3; size: few; DNA: TGCGCCAGCAGCTTGGCGGCTAGCGGAATCACAGATACGCAGTATTTT; CDR3: CASSLAASGITDTQYF
D: -; V: TRBV29-1; J: TRBJ2-7; size: -; DNA: TGCAGCGTTGCTGTCCATCTCCGGAGGGATATCGAGCAGTACTTC; CDR3: CSVAVHLRRDIEQYF
D: -; V: TRBV19; J: TRBJ2-3; size: -; DNA: TGTGCCAGTAGTATGGGGACTTTCACAGATACGCAGTATTTT; CDR3: CASSMGTFTDTQYF
D: -; V: TRBV28; J: TRBJ1-1; size: -; DNA: TGTGCCAGCAGACGGAACACTGAAGCTTTCTTT; CDR3: CASRRNTEAFF
D: -; V: TRBV11-1; J: TRBJ2-5; size: -; DNA: TGTGCCAGCAGCGCCCCAAGGACTTCCCCGGGGACCCAGTACTTC; CDR3: CASSAPRTSPGTQYF
D: -; V: TRBV5-1; J: TRBJ2-7; size: once; DNA: TGCGCCAGCAGCCGCTCCCTCATTTACGAGCAGTACTTC; CDR3: CASSRSLIYEQYF
D: -; V: TRBV7-2; J: TRBJ2-3; size: few; DNA: TGTGCCAGCAGTTATAGTCTCCCAGATACGCAGTATTTT; CDR3: CASSYSLPDTQYF
D: TRBD1; V: TRBV7-2; J: TRBJ2-7; size: once; DNA: TGTGCCAGCAGATTGACAGGGGGCCTGGACGAGCAGTACTTC; CDR3: CASRLTGGLDEQYF
D: -; V: TRBV18; J: TRBJ2-5; size: -; DNA: TGTGCCAGCTCACCCCGGGGGCCAGGGGCACTCACAGGAGAGACCCAGTACTTC; CDR3: CASSPRGPGALTGETQYF
D: -; V: TRBV6-5; J: TRBJ2-7; size: -; DNA: TGTGCCAGCAGTCCCCCCGGGGCGATACCCTACGAGCAGTACTTC; CDR3: CASSPPGAIPYEQYF
D: -; V: TRBV7-8; J: TRBJ1-2; size: -; DNA: TGTGCCAGCAGCACATTAGGTCGAGGGGGGACCCAATATGGCTACACCTTC; CDR3: CASSTLGRGGTQYGYTF
D: TRBD2; V: TRBV4-2; J: TRBJ2-7; size: -; DNA: TGTGCCAGCAGCGTAGCGGGAGGAACCTACGAGCAGTACTTC; CDR3: CASSVAGGTYEQYF
D: -; V: TRBV9; J: TRBJ2-7; size: -; DNA: TGTGCCAGCAGCGTAGCGAAAGGCGGTATAGGCGAGCAGTACTTC; CDR3: CASSVAKGGIGEQYF
D: -; V: TRBV30; J: TRBJ2-1; size: -; DNA: TGTGCCTGGGTTGAACCGAGCTCCTACAATGAGCAGTTCTTC; CDR3: CAWVEPSSYNEQFF